One sample yielded the 24 T cell receptor beta chains listed below, sequenced in a study of blood T cell repertoires in COVID-19. The data were produced by immunoSEQ multiplex PCR, yet TCRdb's version contains in-frame clones alone and is incomplete. The sample lists tens of thousands of clones; 90% were seen once. Source material: peripheral blood. The receptors originated from a human donor with active COVID-19. The donor label of this sample is uncertain.

CDR3 coding DNA: TGTGCCAGCAGTTACTCGGAGTGCGAGGGCGGAACTGAAGCTTTCTTT. Its protein product is CASSYSECEGGTEAFF. This sequence joins TRBV6-8 and TRBJ1-1; no firm D call. The germline CDR1 and CDR2 sequences are MNHGY and SAAAGT. There are 16 residues in the CDR3. Trimming cost V 0 bases and J 5 bases, with 16 bases left between them.

The chain carries TRBV5-6 and TRBJ1-5; the match to TRBD1 covers 9 bases. The V gene end was trimmed by 2 bases and the J gene end by 7 bases; junction bases not matched to a gene: 4. This CDR3 is 14 amino acids long. Per germline, CDR1 SGHDT and CDR2 YYEEEE. The CDR3 is CASSFGTGIQPQHF. The CDR3 DNA follows: TGTGCCAGCAGCTTTGGGACAGGGATCCAGCCCCAGCATTTT.

The chain has TRBV5-7 and TRBJ1-2; tentatively, D is TRBD1 (6 bases). TRBV5-7 is an open reading frame, and its role is uncertain. V was cut by 8 bases and J by 4 bases, with 12 bases left in between. The length of the CDR3 is 12 residues. The CDR3 reads CASIPRGYGYTF. The CDR3 bases are TGTGCCAGTATCCCCAGGGGCTATGGCTACACCTTC.

The genes are TRBV14 and TRBJ2-1, with 8 bases matching TRBD2. V trimming: 4 bases; J trimming: 8 bases; junction bases outside the gene matches: 13. The CDR3 spans 16 residues. Germline V lookup: CDR1 SGHDN, CDR2 FVKESK. The CDR3 nucleotides are TGTGCCAGCAGCCGGACTAGCACCACAAAAAATGATGAGCAGTTCTTC. It specifies CASSRTSTTKNDEQFF.

The rearrangement links TRBV4-1 to TRBJ2-7, with 11 bases identical to TRBD2. Germline V gene lookup returns CDR1 MGHRA and CDR2 YSYEKL. This CDR3 is 15 amino acids long. V gave up 1 base and J gave up 3 bases; unmatched junction bases: 2. The CDR3 is CASSQGLAGNYEQYV. In DNA, the CDR3 is TGCGCCAGCAGCCAAGGACTAGCGGGAAACTACGAGCAGTACGTC.

The rearrangement uses TRBV5-1 and TRBJ2-3; D is perhaps TRBD2 (5 bases). Deletions cut 0 bases from V and 3 bases from J, with 11 bases between. Germline V gene data show CDR1 as SGHRS and CDR2 as YFSETQ. This CDR3 is 15 amino acids long. DNA of the CDR3: TGCGCCAGCAGCTTGGCCCGAGGGTTTACAGATACGCAGTATTTT. As protein: CASSLARGFTDTQYF.

The chain recombines TRBV28 with TRBJ2-7, with TRBD2 matching 8 bases. There are 15 residues in the CDR3. Germline lookup yields CDR1 MDHEN and CDR2 SYDVKM. J lost 0 bases, V lost 1 base, and 2 bases had no gene match. The CDR3 sequence: CASSLSGGYSYEQYF. Written as DNA, the CDR3 is TGTGCCAGCAGTTTATCGGGGGGGTACTCCTACGAGCAGTACTTC.

The chain employs TRBV5-1 and TRBJ1-1, with D maybe TRBD1 (6 bases). The CDR3 length is 11 residues. CDR1 and CDR2 (germline): SGHRS, YFSETQ. V was pared by 5 bases and J by 6 bases, with 8 bases between. The CDR3 loop is CASRGGPEAFF. The DNA for the CDR3 is TGCGCCAGCAGAGGGGGACCTGAAGCTTTCTTT.

The chain is built from TRBV7-9 and TRBJ2-2; a possible D gene is TRBD1 (5 bases). CDR3 length: 16 residues. V lost 4 bases to trimming and J lost 1 base, with 13 bases between them. CDR1 is SEHNR and CDR2 is FQNEAQ in the germline V gene (reference sequence). The CDR3 DNA is TGTGCCAGCAGCTCGACCCAGGGCGAGAACACCGGGGAGCTGTTTTTT. Amino acids: CASSSTQGENTGELFF. Looking up the rest from reference TRBV7-9 and TRBJ2-2 gives the full variable domain: DTGVSQNPRHKITKRGQNVTFRCDPISEHNRLYWYRQTLGQGPEFLTYFQNEAQLEKSRLLSDRFSAERPKGSFSTLEIQRTEQGDSAMYLCASSSTQGENTGELFFGEGSRLTVL.

In DNA, the CDR3 is TGTGCCTGGAGCCCCTCACTTTACGAGCAGTACTTC. Its protein product is CAWSPSLYEQYF. The V call is TRBV30, the J call TRBJ2-7, with unresolved D. Germline loops: CDR1 GTSNPN, CDR2 SVGIG (reference sequence). The germline V and J ends were trimmed by 3 bases and 4 bases, with 10 bases remaining between them. The CDR3 totals 12 residues.

The chain carries TRBV4-3 and TRBJ2-7, with 11 positions matching TRBD2. Looked up from germline, CDR1 is LGHNA and CDR2 is YSLEER. Germline trimming cut 4 bases from V and 3 bases from J; bases unmatched to any gene: 17. This CDR3 has 19 amino acids. Here the CDR3 reads CASSPRDIPGLAGFYEQYV. The CDR3 DNA follows: TGCGCCAGCAGCCCCCGGGACATCCCCGGACTAGCGGGCTTCTACGAGCAGTACGTC.

The gene calls are TRBV7-9 and TRBJ1-4; 7 bases line up with TRBD1. With V trimmed by 4 bases and J by 2 bases, 4 bases remained unmatched. Germline V gene lookup returns CDR1 SEHNR and CDR2 FQNEAQ (reference sequence). CDR3 length: 15 amino acids. CDR3: CASSSDRLTNEKLFF. The DNA of the CDR3 is TGTGCCAGCAGCTCGGACAGGCTGACTAATGAAAAACTGTTTTTT.

The genes are TRBV27 and TRBJ1-1, with 8 nucleotides matching TRBD1. J was trimmed by 6 bases and V by 5 bases; bases with no gene match: 5. Germline CDR1 is MNHEY and CDR2 is SMNVEV (reference sequence). The CDR3 has 13 residues. The CDR3 loop reads CASSQTGGAEAFF. DNA of the CDR3: TGTGCCAGCAGTCAAACAGGGGGGGCTGAAGCTTTCTTT.

The J gene is TRBJ1-5, the V gene TRBV4-1; possibly TRBD1 for D (5 bases). Germline V gives CDR1 MGHRA, CDR2 YSYEKL. Trimming removed 0 bases at V and 0 bases at J, with 18 bases between. The CDR3 is made up of 19 amino acids. CDR3 sequence reads: CASSQDALIGADSNQPQHF. CDR3 in DNA: TGCGCCAGCAGCCAAGATGCACTGATAGGGGCAGATAGCAATCAGCCCCAGCATTTT.

The CDR3 nucleotides read TGCGCCAGCAGCCAGGGGGCCCGCACAGATACGCAGTATTTT. It codes for CASSQGARTDTQYF. The gene calls are TRBV4-3 and TRBJ2-3; the D gene is possibly TRBD1 (6 bases). Between the trimmed V and J ends, which lost 3 bases and 1 base, there was a span of 8 bases. Germline assignment: CDR1 LGHNA and CDR2 YSLEER. CDR3 size: 14 residues.

This clone came up a few times. The V call is TRBV5-1, the J call TRBJ1-4; perhaps TRBD1 as D (6 bases). This CDR3 is built from 15 residues. Germline V gene sequence: CDR1 SGHRS, CDR2 YFSETQ. V was shortened by 0 bases and J by 11 bases, with 17 bases between the two germline ends. The CDR3 coding sequence is TGCGCCAGCAGCTTGGCTATAGGGGGTTCGGAGAAACTGTTTTTT. This gives the protein CASSLAIGGSEKLFF.

The gene calls are TRBV28 and TRBJ2-1, with D tentatively TRBD1 (5 bases). V gave up 4 bases and J gave up 4 bases, with 8 bases separating them. Germline CDR1 and CDR2: MDHEN and SYDVKM. The CDR3 has 13 residues. CDR3 protein: CASSSRQYNEQFF. The CDR3, as DNA: TGTGCCAGCAGTTCCCGACAGTACAATGAGCAGTTCTTC.

The chain couples TRBV7-2 to TRBJ2-2; 7 nucleotides line up with TRBD2. This CDR3 is built from 14 residues. The junction had 5 bases not matched to a gene; V was cut back by 3 bases and J by 7 bases. Germline assignment: CDR1 SGHTA and CDR2 FQGNSA. Here the CDR3 reads CASSLAGVGGELFF. The CDR3, as DNA: TGTGCCAGCAGCTTGGCGGGGGTGGGCGGGGAGCTGTTTTTT.

The chain carries TRBV27 and TRBJ1-4; weak D call: TRBD1 (6 bases). The V gene lost 0 bases and the J gene lost 4 bases, with 15 bases spanning the gap. The germline V gene encodes CDR1 MNHEY and CDR2 SMNVEV (reference sequence). The CDR3 covers 17 residues. CDR3 amino acids: CASSLSRWTASNEKLFF. Written as DNA, the CDR3 is TGTGCCAGCAGTTTATCGAGGTGGACAGCAAGTAATGAAAAACTGTTTTTT.

The J gene is TRBJ2-7, the V gene TRBV27; D possibly corresponds to TRBD2 (5 bases). Germline V gives CDR1 MNHEY, CDR2 SMNVEV (reference sequence). V shed 4 bases and J shed 3 bases, with 13 bases lying between them. The CDR3 has 14 amino acids. The CDR3 reads CASSSDSFSYEQYF. CDR3 DNA: TGTGCCAGCAGTTCGGACTCCTTCAGCTACGAGCAGTACTTC.

The chain recombines TRBV5-1 with TRBJ2-3, with 11 bases lining up with TRBD2. V dropped 1 base and J dropped 4; count of bases not matched to a gene: 5. Germline values: CDR1 SGHRS, CDR2 YFSETQ. This CDR3 spans 16 amino acids. The DNA for the CDR3 is TGCGCCAGCAGCTTGTTGCAGGGACTAGCGGCAGATACGCAGTATTTT. Amino acids: CASSLLQGLAADTQYF.

The chain recombines TRBV7-9 with TRBJ2-1; D may be TRBD2 (6 bases). The CDR3 sequence is 15 residues long. CDR1 SEHNR and CDR2 FQNEAQ come from the germline V gene (reference sequence). V was trimmed by 5 bases and J by 1 base, leaving 12 bases between them. The CDR3 loop is CASSPSGVSYNEQFF. DNA for the CDR3: TGTGCCAGCAGCCCCTCGGGGGTATCCTACAATGAGCAGTTCTTC.

The chain has TRBV11-2 and TRBJ1-6; no clear D. The CDR3 is made up of 13 amino acids. V shed 5 bases and J shed 6 bases, with 8 bases lying between them. Germline CDR1 and CDR2: SGHAT and FQNNGV. CDR3 protein: CASSTGVNSPLHF. CDR3 bases: TGTGCCAGCAGCACCGGAGTTAATTCACCCCTCCACTTT.

This clone has only one observation. The chain couples TRBV18 to TRBJ2-5, with a weak D call TRBD1 (6 bases). Germline V gene data show CDR1 as KGHSH and CDR2 as LQKENI. CDR3 length: 15 residues. Trimming removed 2 bases from V and 5 bases from J, with 15 bases in between. CDR3 bases: TGTGCCAGCTCACCAAGGGACACCACGTCGGAGACCCAGTACTTC. This sequence encodes CASSPRDTTSETQYF.